The 24 T cell receptor beta chains below come from one sample, sequenced in a study of siplizumab effects on memory and regulatory T cells. Libraries were prepared by immunoSEQ multiplex PCR; TCRdb keeps only in-frame clonotypes and omits some of them. The sample includes fewer than 80,000 clones, 93% seen only once; the top ten take around 5%. The specimen was CD8+ T cells sorted from blood. These receptors all stem from a human donor in good health.

This chain joins TRBV5-4 and TRBJ2-7; weak D call: TRBD2 (5 bases). CDR3 length: 14 amino acids. Germline loops: CDR1 SGHNT, CDR2 YYREEE (reference sequence). Trimming shortened V by 1 base and J by 6 bases, and 14 bases separated the two germline ends. The CDR3 is CASSLSAGAGEQYF. Written as DNA, the CDR3 is TGTGCCAGCAGCTTGAGCGCCGGTGCGGGCGAGCAGTACTTC.

The J gene is TRBJ2-7, the V gene TRBV5-6, with 7 bases identical to TRBD1. The CDR3 has 13 amino acids. The V gene end was trimmed by 3 bases and the J gene end by 4 bases; junction bases not matched to a gene: 4. The V gene's germline CDR1 is SGHDT and CDR2 YYEEEE. The CDR3 DNA reads as TGTGCCAGCAGCTGGACAGGTACTTACGAGCAGTACTTC. Residues: CASSWTGTYEQYF.

V usage is TRBV27 and J usage is TRBJ2-3; the D is unclear. The CDR3 extends over 16 amino acids. Germline V lookup: CDR1 MNHEY, CDR2 SMNVEV (reference sequence). V lost 7 bases, J lost 5 bases, and 22 bases lay in between. CDR3 DNA: TGTGCCAGCACCAAAAAGGGTCTTAAAGTAGGAGATACGCAGTATTTT. Its translation: CASTKKGLKVGDTQYF.

J is TRBJ2-1 and V is TRBV13; 7 bases map to TRBD1. The germline V gene has CDR1 PRHDT and CDR2 FYEKMQ (reference sequence). This CDR3 has 15 residues. V dropped 2 bases and J dropped 2; count of bases not matched to a gene: 3. This chain's CDR3 is CASSLPGTAYNEQFF. The CDR3 DNA follows: TGTGCCAGCAGCTTACCGGGGACAGCCTACAATGAGCAGTTCTTC.

The rearrangement links TRBV4-1 to TRBJ2-7, with D possibly TRBD1 on 6 matching bases. Germline V CDR1 and CDR2: MGHRA, YSYEKL. V was clipped by 0 bases and J by 2 bases, with 11 bases between them. This CDR3 is built from 15 residues. For the CDR3, the DNA is TGCGCCAGCAGCCAAGATCGGGGACAAGCCTACGAGCAGTACTTC. Protein: CASSQDRGQAYEQYF.

The V call is TRBV2, the J call TRBJ2-3; the match to TRBD2 covers 14 bases. The CDR3 covers 17 residues. The V segment lost 8 bases and the J segment 0 bases; nucleotides outside the gene matches: 7. Germline CDR1 reads SNHLY; CDR2 reads FYNNEI. The CDR3 is CASLGTSGGLSTDTQYF. The CDR3 coding sequence is TGTGCCAGCCTGGGGACTAGCGGGGGCCTCAGCACAGATACGCAGTATTTT.

This chain links TRBV21-1 with TRBJ2-2; TRBD2, as called in the table, went unchecked against the DNA. TRBV21-1 is a pseudogene. The CDR3 is 14 amino acids. The CDR3 protein is CASSKEGGHGELFF. CDR3 bases: TGTGCCAGCAGCAAAGAAGGAGGGCACGGGGAGCTGTTTTTT.

The genes are TRBV7-3 and TRBJ2-1; D is ambiguous. CDR1 and CDR2 (germline): SGHTA, FQGTGA. The CDR3 contains 15 residues. Trimming removed 4 bases at V and 3 bases at J, with 13 bases between. The CDR3 loop is CASSSPTDGYNEQFF. CDR3 bases: TGTGCCAGCAGCTCCCCAACTGACGGCTACAATGAGCAGTTCTTC.

The chain carries TRBV28 and TRBJ2-7, with TRBD1 identical over 12 bases. Germline trimming cut 3 bases from V and 7 bases from J; bases unmatched to any gene: 7. The CDR3 is 15 residues long. The germline gives CDR1 MDHEN, CDR2 SYDVKM. CDR3 amino acids: CASSFMGTGGGEQYF. In nucleotides, the CDR3 is TGTGCCAGCAGTTTTATGGGGACAGGGGGCGGGGAGCAGTACTTC.

The V and J genes are TRBV5-6 and TRBJ1-5; D remains unclear. The V end was cut by 4 bases, the J end by 4 bases, with 15 bases between. The CDR3 has 15 amino acids. Germline CDR1 reads SGHDT; CDR2 reads YYEEEE. For the CDR3, the DNA is TGTGCCAGCAGCGGATGGAACGTACCAAATCAGCCCCAGCATTTT. It translates to CASSGWNVPNQPQHF.

The J gene is TRBJ1-2, the V gene TRBV18; D uncertain. The CDR3 spans 16 residues. Trimming shortened V by 0 bases and J by 3 bases, and 14 bases separated the two germline ends. Looked up from germline, CDR1 is KGHSH and CDR2 is LQKENI. The DNA for the CDR3 is TGTGCCAGCTCACCACCGCCGACAAAACTGGACTATGGCTACACCTTC. Residues: CASSPPPTKLDYGYTF.

J is TRBJ2-3 and V is TRBV7-9; D might be TRBD2 (6 bases). This CDR3 spans 15 amino acids. Trimming cost V 5 bases and J 0 bases, with 12 bases left between them. The germline gives CDR1 SEHNR, CDR2 FQNEAQ (reference sequence). The CDR3 DNA reads as TGTGCCAGCAGCACTAGGGACTCTAGCACAGATACGCAGTATTTT. This translates into CASSTRDSSTDTQYF.

The chain has TRBV19 and TRBJ1-2; possibly TRBD1 for D (5 bases). Germline CDR1 LNHDA, CDR2 SQIVND (reference sequence). CDR3 size: 12 residues. Trimming pared 7 bases from V and 3 bases from J, leaving 9 bases between. DNA of the CDR3: TGTGCCAGTATTGGGACGGACTATGGCTACACCTTC. Its translation is CASIGTDYGYTF.

The CDR3 sequence: CASSSGTSAYNEQFF. Here the CDR3 DNA reads TGTGCCAGCAGCTCAGGCACTAGCGCCTACAATGAGCAGTTCTTC. The genes are TRBV9 and TRBJ2-1; the match to TRBD2 covers 7 bases. The CDR3 runs to 15 residues. The germline V gene encodes CDR1 SGDLS and CDR2 YYNGEE. V shed 4 bases and J 2 bases; nucleotides not matched to a gene: 6.

This clone has just a few counts. This chain connects TRBV28 to TRBJ1-5, with D maybe TRBD1 (5 bases). CDR1 MDHEN and CDR2 SYDVKM come from the germline V gene. The CDR3 has 15 residues. Trimming stripped 3 bases from V and 2 bases from J, with 11 bases between. The CDR3 loop reads CASSFEGRGNQPQHF. CDR3 sequence (DNA): TGTGCCAGCAGTTTTGAGGGGAGGGGCAATCAGCCCCAGCATTTT.

The V and J genes are TRBV27 and TRBJ2-3; no reliable D call. Between the trimmed V and J ends, which lost 3 bases and 0 bases, there was a span of 10 bases. This CDR3 has 15 residues. Germline V gene lookup returns CDR1 MNHEY and CDR2 SMNVEV (reference sequence). CDR3 protein: CASSFYPYSTDTQYF. The CDR3 nucleotides read TGTGCCAGCAGTTTCTATCCCTATAGCACAGATACGCAGTATTTT.

The chain combines TRBV28 with TRBJ1-6; D might be TRBD1 (6 bases). Germline V lookup: CDR1 MDHEN, CDR2 SYDVKM. The CDR3 consists of 18 residues. Trimming left V 4 bases short and J 8 bases short, with 24 bases between. For the CDR3, the DNA is TGTGCCAGCAGTTCTCCCCACCTAACAGGGTCGGAGGATTCACCCCTCCACTTT. Its protein is CASSSPHLTGSEDSPLHF.

This rearrangement joins TRBV7-2 to TRBJ2-3; 8 positions match TRBD1. The CDR3 covers 14 residues. Germline V lookup: CDR1 SGHTA, CDR2 FQGNSA. V lost 4 bases to trimming and J lost 4 bases; unmatched junction nucleotides: 4. The CDR3 protein is CASSSSQGADTQYF. The CDR3 DNA reads as TGTGCCAGCAGCTCGTCACAGGGGGCAGATACGCAGTATTTT.

This CDR3 is CASSLLAGGNNEQFF. The CDR3 DNA reads TGTGCCAGTAGCCTACTAGCGGGGGGGAACAATGAGCAGTTCTTC. This chain links TRBV19 with TRBJ2-1, with 13 bases aligning to TRBD2. V shed 6 bases and J 5 bases; nucleotides not matched to a gene: 4. This CDR3 region has 15 residues. The germline V gene has CDR1 LNHDA and CDR2 SQIVND (reference sequence).

The V and J genes are TRBV4-1 and TRBJ2-3; 7 bases fit TRBD2. Looked up from germline, CDR1 is MGHRA and CDR2 is YSYEKL. V lost 4 bases and J lost 3; bases outside the gene matches: 4. There are 14 residues in the CDR3. Written as DNA, the CDR3 is TGCGCCAGCAGCCGCGGGGAGGGGACAGATACGCAGTATTTT. Translation gives CASSRGEGTDTQYF.

The gene calls are TRBV20-1 and TRBJ2-1; D gene unclear. This CDR3 has 11 residues. Germline CDR1 reads DFQATT; CDR2 reads SNEGSKA (reference sequence). V shed 6 bases and J shed 5 bases, with 8 bases lying between them. The CDR3 DNA reads as TGCAGTGCGGGGTTAGACAATGAGCAGTTCTTC. Protein sequence: CSAGLDNEQFF.

V and J are TRBV28 and TRBJ1-1, with D possibly TRBD1 on 6 matching bases. The V gene lost 6 bases and the J gene lost 8 bases, with 16 bases spanning the gap. The CDR3 length is 13 residues. Germline CDR1 reads MDHEN; CDR2 reads SYDVKM. CDR3 sequence: CASSPTDRREAFF. CDR3 nucleotides: TGTGCCAGCAGCCCTACTGACAGGAGAGAAGCTTTCTTT. The full variable domain, in which reference TRBV28 and TRBJ1-1 provide the parts outside the CDR3, is DVKVTQSSRYLVKRTGEKVFLECVQDMDHENMFWYRQDPGLGLRLIYFSYDVKMKEKGDIPEGYSVSREKKERFSLILESASTNQTSMYLCASSPTDRREAFFGQGTRLTVV.

V gene TRBV6-5 combines with J gene TRBJ1-4; D gene uncertain. Trimming stripped 4 bases from V and 6 bases from J, with 12 bases between. The CDR3 is made up of 14 amino acids. CDR1 is MNHEY and CDR2 is SVGAGI in the germline V gene. The CDR3 sequence is CASSSNPGYEKLFF. In DNA, the CDR3 is TGTGCCAGCAGTTCCAACCCGGGTTATGAAAAACTGTTTTTT.

As DNA, the CDR3 is TGTGCCAGCAGCTTGGCAGCGGCGGGGGGATACTACGAGCAGTACTTC. Its translation is CASSLAAAGGYYEQYF. V is TRBV5-6 and J is TRBJ2-7, with TRBD2 identical over 8 bases. This CDR3 contains 16 residues. Trimming at V came to 0 bases and at J to 3 bases, leaving 8 bases not matched to a gene. Germline CDR1 SGHDT, CDR2 YYEEEE.